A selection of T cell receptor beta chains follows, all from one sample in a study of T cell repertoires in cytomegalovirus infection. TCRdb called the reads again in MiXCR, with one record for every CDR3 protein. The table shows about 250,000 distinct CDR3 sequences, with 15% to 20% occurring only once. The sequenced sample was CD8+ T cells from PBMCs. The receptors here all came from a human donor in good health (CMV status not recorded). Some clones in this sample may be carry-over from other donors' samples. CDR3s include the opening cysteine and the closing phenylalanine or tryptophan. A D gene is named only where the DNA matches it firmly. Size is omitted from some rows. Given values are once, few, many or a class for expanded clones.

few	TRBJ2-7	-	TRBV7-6	CASSSRGTEYEQYF	TGTGCCAGCAGCTCCAGAGGGACGGAGTACGAGCAGTACTTC
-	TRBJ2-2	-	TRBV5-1	CASSLTSLLRANTGELFF	TGCGCCAGCAGCCTCACAAGCCTGCTGAGGGCGAACACCGGGGAGCTGTTTTTT
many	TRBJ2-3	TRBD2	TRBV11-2	CASSLAGLADISSTDTQYF	TGTGCCAGCAGCTTGGCCGGACTAGCGGATATATCTAGCACAGATACGCAGTATTTT
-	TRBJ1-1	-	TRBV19	CASTRGAEAFF	TGTGCCAGTACCCGCGGCGCTGAAGCTTTCTTT
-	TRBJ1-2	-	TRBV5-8	CASSSGGPTGYGYTF	TGTGCCAGCAGCTCGGGCGGCCCCACGGGCTATGGCTACACCTTC
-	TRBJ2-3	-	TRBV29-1	CSAIPPGPGTDTQYF	TGCAGCGCCATACCACCGGGGCCCGGAACAGATACGCAGTATTTT
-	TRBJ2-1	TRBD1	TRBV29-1	CSVEGGTGGDWVYNEQFF	TGCAGCGTTGAAGGGGGGACAGGGGGCGACTGGGTCTACAATGAGCAGTTCTTC
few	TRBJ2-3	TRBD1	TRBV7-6	CASSLSGGSDTQYF	TGTGCCAGCAGCTTATCAGGGGGCTCAGATACGCAGTATTTT
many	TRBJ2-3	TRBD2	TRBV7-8	CASSPTGGGADTQYF	TGTGCCAGCAGCCCAACTGGGGGGGGAGCAGATACGCAGTATTTT
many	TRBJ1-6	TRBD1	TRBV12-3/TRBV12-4	CASSLGRGQTSPLHF	TGTGCCAGCAGTTTGGGCAGGGGGCAAACTTCACCCCTCCACTTT
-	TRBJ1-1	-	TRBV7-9	CASIGPLAGVNTEAFF	TGTGCCAGCATAGGGCCCCTAGCGGGAGTGAACACTGAAGCTTTCTTT
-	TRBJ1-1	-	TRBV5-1	CASSLATGTLNTEAFF	TGCGCCAGCAGCTTGGCCACAGGGACTCTGAACACTGAAGCTTTCTTT
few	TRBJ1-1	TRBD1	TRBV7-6	CASSFSGTGEAFF	TGTGCCAGCAGCTTTTCCGGGACAGGTGAAGCTTTCTTT
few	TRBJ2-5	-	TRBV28	CASSLGSSGSQETQYF	TGTGCCAGCAGTTTGGGGTCGTCGGGTAGCCAAGAGACCCAGTACTTC
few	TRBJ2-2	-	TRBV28	CASSLAPLPTGELFF	TGTGCCAGCAGTTTAGCCCCGTTGCCCACCGGGGAGCTGTTTTTT
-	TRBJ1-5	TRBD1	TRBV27	CASSSTGFNQPQHF	TGTGCCAGCAGTTCGACAGGGTTTAATCAGCCCCAGCATTTT
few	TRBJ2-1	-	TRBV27	CASSQIPGNPSQFF	TGTGCCAGCAGCCAGATCCCGGGGAATCCTAGCCAGTTCTTC
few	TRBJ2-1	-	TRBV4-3	CASSPDSWVEQFF	TGCGCCAGCAGCCCCGACTCATGGGTTGAGCAGTTCTTC
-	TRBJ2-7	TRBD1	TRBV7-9	CASSLLGQGGSEQYF	TGTGCCAGCAGCCTACTTGGACAGGGAGGAAGCGAGCAGTACTTC
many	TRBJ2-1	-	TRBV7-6	CASSLAAHQDSAYNEQFF	TGTGCCAGCAGCTTAGCGGCACATCAGGACAGTGCATACAATGAGCAGTTCTTC
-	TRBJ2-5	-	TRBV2	CAARGAGVQETQYF	TGTGCCGCAAGGGGGGCCGGGGTCCAAGAGACCCAGTACTTC
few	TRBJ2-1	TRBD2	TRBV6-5	CASSYMERGGGSYNEQFF	TGTGCCAGCAGTTACATGGAGCGCGGGGGGGGGTCCTACAATGAGCAGTTCTTC
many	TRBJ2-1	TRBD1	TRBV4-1	CASSPRSTGGSYNEQFF	TGCGCCAGCAGCCCTCGCTCGACAGGGGGCTCCTACAATGAGCAGTTCTTC
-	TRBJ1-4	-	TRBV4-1	CASSQENMGLGEKLFF	TGCGCCAGCAGCCAAGAGAACATGGGACTGGGAGAAAAACTGTTTTTT
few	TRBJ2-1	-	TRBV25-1	CASRGGRGYNEQFF	TGTGCCAGCAGGGGGGGCAGGGGCTACAATGAGCAGTTCTTC
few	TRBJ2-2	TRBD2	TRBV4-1	CASSPGEGGTGELFF	TGCGCCAGCAGCCCCGGGGAGGGCGGAACCGGGGAGCTGTTTTTT